These 14 T cell receptor beta chains came from one sample sequenced in a study of CD8 T cells in ankylosing spondylitis. TCRdb re-derived calls from the 5' RACE reads in MiXCR, one entry per CDR3 protein. The sample lists approximately 200,000 distinct CDR3 sequences, 10% to 15% seen once, with 8% to 13% in the top ten. Sample: blood, either unsorted or a sorted T cell fraction (not recorded which). The receptor source for this set is a female donor with ankylosing spondylitis or in good health (not recorded which).

The sample holds many counts of this clonotype. This chain connects TRBV20-1 to TRBJ2-7; tentatively, D is TRBD1 (6 bases). The germline V and J ends were trimmed by 3 bases and 3 bases, with 9 bases remaining between them. The CDR3 is 12 residues long. The germline V gene encodes CDR1 DFQATT and CDR2 SNEGSKA (reference sequence). This CDR3 reads CSASQGGYEQYF. CDR3 DNA sequence: TGCAGTGCTAGCCAAGGGGGCTACGAGCAGTACTTC.

This clonotype was picked up many times. This chain links TRBV7-9 with TRBJ2-1; D not certain. The CDR3 runs 13 residues. Germline CDR1 and CDR2: SEHNR and FQNEAQ (reference sequence). Trimming cost V 4 bases and J 7 bases, with 11 bases left between them. The CDR3 DNA reads as TGTGCCAGCAGCTCCTTGACCCAAAATGAGCAGTTCTTC. This sequence encodes CASSSLTQNEQFF.

J is TRBJ2-1 and V is TRBV20-1; 10 bases fit TRBD2. CDR1 is DFQATT and CDR2 is SNEGSKA in the germline V gene (reference sequence). The V segment lost 0 bases and the J segment 1 base; nucleotides outside the gene matches: 15. The CDR3 sequence is 20 residues long. CDR3 region: CSARDIVGELLAGSYNEQFF. In DNA form, the CDR3 reads TGCAGTGCTAGAGATATCGTGGGAGAATTACTAGCGGGATCCTACAATGAGCAGTTCTTC.

This clonotype was observed at least ten times. The genes are TRBV5-1 and TRBJ2-7, with D perhaps TRBD1 (5 bases). Germline CDR1 is SGHRS and CDR2 is YFSETQ. The CDR3 contains 13 residues. V dropped 3 bases and J dropped 12 bases, with 19 bases sitting between them. For the CDR3, the DNA is TGCGCCAGCAGCTGGAATAGACAGATGGAGATGTACTTC. Amino acid sequence: CASSWNRQMEMYF.

In this sample, this clonotype turned up many times. The rearrangement uses TRBV20-1 and TRBJ2-1; D is undetermined. The CDR3 sequence is 13 residues long. Germline CDR1 reads DFQATT; CDR2 reads SNEGSKA (reference sequence). With 0 bases removed from V and 10 bases from J, the gap between germline ends came to 13 bases. The chain's CDR3 is CSARDPQPKEQFF. The CDR3 DNA follows: TGCAGTGCTAGAGATCCACAGCCAAAAGAGCAGTTCTTC.

Many counts were recorded for this clonotype. This sequence joins TRBV28 and TRBJ2-3; 10 positions match TRBD2. The CDR3 loop spans 16 amino acids. V lost 8 bases and J lost 3; bases outside the gene matches: 11. The germline gives CDR1 MDHEN, CDR2 SYDVKM. The CDR3 DNA sequence: TGTGCCAGCCAATCGCCTCGGACTAGCGGAACAGATACGCAGTATTTT. It codes for CASQSPRTSGTDTQYF.

This clonotype was detected only once. One base away lies a much larger clone, so this may be a sequencing read error. The J gene is TRBJ2-4, the V gene TRBV7-2, with D tentatively TRBD2 (6 bases). The germline V gene has CDR1 SGHTA and CDR2 FQGNSA. The CDR3 runs to 16 residues. The CDR3 loop is CASNLWRGVAKNIQYF. Here the CDR3 DNA reads TGTGCCAGCAACTTATGGCGGGGTGTAGCCAAAAACATTCAGTACTTC. Supplemented by reference TRBV7-2 and TRBJ2-4, the full variable domain reads GAGVSQSPSNKVTEKGKDVELRCDPISGHTALYWYRQSLGQGLEFLIYFQGNSAPDKSGLPSDRFSAERTGGSVSTLTIQRTQQEDSAVYLCASNLWRGVAKNIQYFGAGTRLSVL.

Worth noting for this clonotype: This sequence may be a read error, since a much larger clone differs from it by one base. V and J are TRBV20-1 and TRBJ2-1, with TRBD2 identical over 7 bases. The length of the CDR3 is 15 residues. Germline V gives CDR1 DFQATT, CDR2 SNEGSKA (reference sequence). CDR3 residues: CCARDVSSGYNEQFF. The CDR3 DNA reads as TGCTGTGCTAGAGATGTGTCTAGCGGTTACAATGAGCAGTTCTTC.

The chain combines TRBV7-9 with TRBJ2-2, with D maybe TRBD2 (7 bases). CDR1 SEHNR and CDR2 FQNEAQ come from the germline V gene (reference sequence). This CDR3 has 16 amino acids. Trimming removed 5 bases from V and 5 bases from J, with 18 bases in between. This CDR3 is CASSTHTKGGTGELFF. CDR3 sequence (DNA): TGTGCCAGCAGCACCCACACAAAGGGGGGGACCGGGGAGCTGTTTTTT.

This clonotype was found many times. The rearrangement uses TRBV10-3 and TRBJ1-2; possible D gene TRBD1, 5 bases. CDR1 is ENHRY and CDR2 is SYGVKD in the germline V gene. CDR3 length equals 13 residues. Trimming removed 7 bases from V and 2 bases from J, with 11 bases in between. CDR3 sequence (DNA): TGTGCCATCATGGATCGGGGGAACTATGGCTACACCTTC. This codes for CAIMDRGNYGYTF.

This clonotype occurred a few times. This chain links TRBV3-1 with TRBJ2-1; D is ambiguous. This CDR3 is built from 11 residues. Deletions cut 1 base from V and 8 bases from J, with 3 bases between. Germline-derived CDR1 and CDR2 are LGHDT and YNNKEL (reference sequence). The CDR3 DNA reads as TGTGCCAGCAGCCAAGGCTATGAGCAGTTCTTC. Translated: CASSQGYEQFF.

Only a few counts were recorded for this clonotype. V and J are TRBV2 and TRBJ1-6; D ambiguous. V was trimmed by 2 bases and J by 13 bases, leaving 15 bases between them. Germline-derived CDR1 and CDR2 are SNHLY and FYNNEI. This CDR3 has 14 amino acids. The CDR3 DNA is TGTGCCAGCAGTGAATTAGCCCCCGTCAGCCCCCTCCACTTT. This codes for CASSELAPVSPLHF.

The sample holds many counts of this clonotype. This chain joins TRBV7-8 and TRBJ2-3, with 10 bases aligning to TRBD2. The germline gives CDR1 SGHVS, CDR2 FQNEAQ. This CDR3 region has 17 residues. Unmatched junction bases numbered 4, after V lost 1 base and J lost 0 bases. CDR3 in DNA: TGTGCCAGCAGCTTAGGAGAGACTAGCGGGAGCACAGATACGCAGTATTTT. It is translated as CASSLGETSGSTDTQYF.

The chain recombines TRBV12-3 or TRBV12-4 with TRBJ2-7; tentatively, D is TRBD1 (6 bases). The V gene lost 5 bases and the J gene lost 4 bases, with 15 bases spanning the gap. The CDR3 has 14 amino acids. The chain's CDR3 is CASSEQGKAYEQYF. In nucleotides, the CDR3 is TGTGCCAGCAGTGAACAGGGAAAGGCGTACGAGCAGTACTTC.